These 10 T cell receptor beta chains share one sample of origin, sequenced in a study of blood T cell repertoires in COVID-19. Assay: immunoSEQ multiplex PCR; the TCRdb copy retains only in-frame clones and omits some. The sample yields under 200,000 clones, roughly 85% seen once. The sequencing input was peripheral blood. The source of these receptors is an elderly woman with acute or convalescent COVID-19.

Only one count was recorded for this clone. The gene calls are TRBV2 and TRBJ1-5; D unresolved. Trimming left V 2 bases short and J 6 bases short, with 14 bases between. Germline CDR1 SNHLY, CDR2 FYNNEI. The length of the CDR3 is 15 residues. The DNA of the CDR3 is TGTGCCAGCAGTGAACGGTCGGGTTTCCGTCAGCCCCAGCATTTT. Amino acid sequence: CASSERSGFRQPQHF.

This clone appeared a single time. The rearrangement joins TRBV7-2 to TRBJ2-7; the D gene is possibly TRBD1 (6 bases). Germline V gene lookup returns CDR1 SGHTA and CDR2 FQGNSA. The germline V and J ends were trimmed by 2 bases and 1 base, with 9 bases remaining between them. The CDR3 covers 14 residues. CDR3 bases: TGTGCCAGCAGCTTATCAGGGGCGTCCTACGAGCAGTACTTC. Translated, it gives CASSLSGASYEQYF.

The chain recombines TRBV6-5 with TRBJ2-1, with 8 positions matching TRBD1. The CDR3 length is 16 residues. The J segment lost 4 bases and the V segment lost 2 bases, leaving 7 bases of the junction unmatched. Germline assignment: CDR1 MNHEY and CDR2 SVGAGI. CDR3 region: CASSYQSGQGYNEQFF. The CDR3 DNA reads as TGTGCCAGCAGTTACCAGAGTGGACAGGGTTACAATGAGCAGTTCTTC.

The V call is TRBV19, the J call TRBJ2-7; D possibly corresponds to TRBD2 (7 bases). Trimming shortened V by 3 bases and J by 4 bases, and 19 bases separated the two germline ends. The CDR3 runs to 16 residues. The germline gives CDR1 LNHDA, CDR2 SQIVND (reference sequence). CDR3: CASSIRSEGGQYEQYF. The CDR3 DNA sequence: TGTGCCAGTAGTATTCGGTCCGAGGGGGGGCAGTACGAGCAGTACTTC.

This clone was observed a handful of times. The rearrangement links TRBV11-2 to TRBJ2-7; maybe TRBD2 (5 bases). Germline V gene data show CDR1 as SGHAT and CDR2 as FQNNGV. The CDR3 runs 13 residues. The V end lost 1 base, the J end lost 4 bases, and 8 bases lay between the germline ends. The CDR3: CASSLGEGYEQYF. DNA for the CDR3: TGTGCCAGCAGCTTAGGTGAGGGATACGAGCAGTACTTC.

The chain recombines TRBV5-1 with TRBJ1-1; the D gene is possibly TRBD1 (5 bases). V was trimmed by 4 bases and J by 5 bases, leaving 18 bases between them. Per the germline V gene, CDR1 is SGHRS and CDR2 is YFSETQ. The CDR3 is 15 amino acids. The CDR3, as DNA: TGCGCCAGCAGCCTGGGTGGGCAGGGATGGACTGAAGCTTTCTTT. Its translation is CASSLGGQGWTEAFF.

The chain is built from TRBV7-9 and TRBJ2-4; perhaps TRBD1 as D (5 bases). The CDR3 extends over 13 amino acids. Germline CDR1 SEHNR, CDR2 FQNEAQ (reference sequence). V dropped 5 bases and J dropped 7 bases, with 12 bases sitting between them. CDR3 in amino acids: CASSQTAGNIQYF. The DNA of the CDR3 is TGTGCCAGCAGCCAAACGGCAGGGAACATTCAGTACTTC.

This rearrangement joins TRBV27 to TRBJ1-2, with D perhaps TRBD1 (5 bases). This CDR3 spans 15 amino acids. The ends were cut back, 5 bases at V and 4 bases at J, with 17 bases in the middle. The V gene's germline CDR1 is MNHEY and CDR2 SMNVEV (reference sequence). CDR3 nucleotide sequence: TGTGCCAGCAGTGCCAACGCAGGGTTGGGCTATGGCTACACCTTC. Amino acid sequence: CASSANAGLGYGYTF.

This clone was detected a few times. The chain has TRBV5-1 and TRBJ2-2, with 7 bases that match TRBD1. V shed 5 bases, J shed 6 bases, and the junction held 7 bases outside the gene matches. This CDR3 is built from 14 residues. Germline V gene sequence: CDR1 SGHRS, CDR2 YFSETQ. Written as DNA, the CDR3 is TGCGCCAGCAGGCCCCAGGGGGTCCCCGGGGAGCTGTTTTTT. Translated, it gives CASRPQGVPGELFF.

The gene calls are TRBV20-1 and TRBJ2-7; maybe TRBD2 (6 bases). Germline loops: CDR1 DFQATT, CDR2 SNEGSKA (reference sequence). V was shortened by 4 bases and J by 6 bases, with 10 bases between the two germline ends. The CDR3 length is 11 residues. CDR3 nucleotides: TGCAGTGCTACTCTAGCGACCGAGCAGTACTTC. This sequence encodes CSATLATEQYF.